This T cell receptor (beta chain) was sequenced for a study of cytomegalovirus exposure and HLA in healthy donors. About the research overall: Researchers previously reported finding roughly 120 million unique TCR beta sequences from roughly 180 million T cells. General study findings and limits: Sequencing likely produced, as an artifact, a cluster of highly shared sequence variants.

The primer mix had 60 Vbeta and 13 Jbeta primers. Repertoires were generated with immunoSEQ multiplex PCR, while TCRdb's copy carries only in-frame clones and drops some. In the table there are 100,000 to 150,000 clones, around 80% of which are singletons. In the case of this clone: Its antigen is not identified.

Healthy donors of bone marrow made up the group. The CDR3 is 14 amino acids. V was pared by 7 bases and J by 4 bases, with 6 bases of the junction left unmatched. Germline assignment: CDR1 LNHDA and CDR2 SQIVND (reference sequence). The rearrangement links TRBV19 to TRBJ2-1; the match to TRBD2 covers 8 bases. The source material was PBMCs. The receptor was derived from a woman in her forties or fifties in good health and CMV-seronegative. As DNA, the CDR3 is TGTGCCAGTAATGTGGTAGCGGGGTACAATGAGCAGTTCTTC. The encoded protein is CASNVVAGYNEQFF. Complete variable domain (other parts from reference TRBV19 and TRBJ2-1): DGGITQSPKYLFRKEGQNVTLSCEQNLNHDAMYWYRQDPGQGLRLIYYSQIVNDFQKGDIAEGYSVSREKKESFPLTVTSAQKNPTAFYLCASNVVAGYNEQFFGPGTRLTVL.